These 8 T cell receptor beta chains originate from one sample sequenced in a study of shared clonotypes between healthy human individuals. As defined, naive CD8 cells were CD45RO-negative and positively selected for CCR7, with terminally differentiated effector memory CD45RA+ cells excluded. Sequencing was performed with immunoSEQ multiplex PCR; in TCRdb, only in-frame clones are kept and a portion is missing. Of around 1.9 million clones listed, 85% to 95% are singletons. Sequencing was done on a sample of naive CD8+ T cells from PBMCs. These receptors were obtained from a man in his late teens or twenties in good health. Some clones in this sample may be carry-over from other donors' samples.

The genes are TRBV28 and TRBJ1-2; 10 bases agree with TRBD1. CDR3 length equals 16 residues. Germline V gives CDR1 MDHEN, CDR2 SYDVKM. The junction had 8 bases not matched to a gene; V was cut back by 5 bases and J by 2 bases. CDR3 protein: CASSLLGTGENYGYTF. CDR3 nucleotides: TGTGCCAGCAGTCTCCTTGGGACAGGGGAAAACTATGGCTACACCTTC.

This rearrangement joins TRBV29-1 to TRBJ1-1, with TRBD1 identical over 10 bases. V shed 3 bases and J 1 base; nucleotides not matched to a gene: 2. CDR1 and CDR2 from the germline V gene are SQVTM and ANQGSEA. The CDR3 has 14 amino acids. CDR3 nucleotides: TGCAGCGTTGAGGGACAGGGGACGAACACTGAAGCTTTCTTT. Translating gives CSVEGQGTNTEAFF. The variable domain in full, completed from reference TRBV29-1 and TRBJ1-1, reads SAVISQKPSRDICQRGTSLTIQCQVDSQVTMMFWYRQQPGQSLTLIATANQGSEATYESGFVIDKFPISRPNLTFSTLTVSNMSPEDSSIYLCSVEGQGTNTEAFFGQGTRLTVV.

V gene TRBV28 combines with J gene TRBJ2-7; D uncertain. V lost 2 bases, J lost 3 bases, and 11 bases lay in between. The CDR3 length is 14 residues. From germline, CDR1 is MDHEN and CDR2 SYDVKM. The CDR3 nucleotides are TGTGCCAGCAGTTTACCCGCCTGGAACTACGAGCAGTACTTC. It translates to CASSLPAWNYEQYF.

The chain combines TRBV19 with TRBJ2-5, with 7 nucleotides matching TRBD1. Germline lookup yields CDR1 LNHDA and CDR2 SQIVND (reference sequence). V lost 4 bases, J lost 4 bases, and 9 bases stayed unmatched. The CDR3 extends over 15 amino acids. DNA of the CDR3: TGTGCCAGTAGTACCTCCGGGACAGTAGCAGAGACCCAGTACTTC. Protein sequence: CASSTSGTVAETQYF.

This clone was seen only a few times. This chain joins TRBV30 and TRBJ2-2; tentative D call: TRBD1 (6 bases). The V and J ends lost 5 bases and 7 bases respectively, with 14 bases between them. The germline CDR1 and CDR2 sequences are GTSNPN and SVGIG (reference sequence). CDR3 length equals 13 residues. The CDR3 region has the DNA TGTGCCTGGGCGACAGGAGCGGACGGGGAGCTGTTTTTT. Protein product: CAWATGADGELFF.

For this clone: In the same sample, other DNA sequences code for this CDR3. V is TRBV9 and J is TRBJ2-1, with unresolved D. Trimming took 3 bases from V and 5 from J, leaving 6 bases between them. This CDR3 contains 12 residues. Germline values: CDR1 SGDLS, CDR2 YYNGEE. This chain's CDR3 is CASSAPNNEQFF. The CDR3, as DNA: TGTGCCAGCAGCGCCCCGAACAATGAGCAGTTCTTC.

Of note for this clone: Other nucleotide sequences from this sample produce the same CDR3. The chain has TRBV9 and TRBJ2-7, with TRBD2 identical over 7 bases. From germline, CDR1 is SGDLS and CDR2 YYNGEE. The CDR3 is 14 residues long. J gave up 4 bases and V 0 bases, and 4 bases lay outside the gene matches. CDR3 amino acids: CASSVGLASYEQYF. As DNA, the CDR3 is TGTGCCAGCAGCGTAGGACTAGCATCGTACGAGCAGTACTTC. Full variable domain (outside the CDR3, taken from reference TRBV9 and TRBJ2-7): DSGVTQTPKHLITATGQRVTLRCSPRSGDLSVYWYQQSLDQGLQFLIQYYNGEERAKGNILERFSAQQFPDLHSELNLSSLELGDSALYFCASSVGLASYEQYFGPGTRLTVT.

The chain uses TRBV6-5 and TRBJ1-1; D uncertain. Trimming removed 2 bases at V and 0 bases at J, with 7 bases between. From germline, CDR1 is MNHEY and CDR2 SVGAGI. This CDR3 contains 14 residues. The CDR3 region is CASSYRMVNTEAFF. CDR3 nucleotide sequence: TGTGCCAGCAGTTACCGGATGGTGAACACTGAAGCTTTCTTT.